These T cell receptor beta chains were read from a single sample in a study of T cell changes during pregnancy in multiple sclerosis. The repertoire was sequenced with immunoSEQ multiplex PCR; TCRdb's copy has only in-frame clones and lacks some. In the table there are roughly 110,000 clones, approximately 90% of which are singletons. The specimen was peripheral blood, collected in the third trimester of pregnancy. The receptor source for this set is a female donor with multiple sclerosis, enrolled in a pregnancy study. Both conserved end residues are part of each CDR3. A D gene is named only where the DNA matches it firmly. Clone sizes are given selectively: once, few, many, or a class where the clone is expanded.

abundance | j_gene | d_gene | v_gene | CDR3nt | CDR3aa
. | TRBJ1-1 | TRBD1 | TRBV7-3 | TGTGCCAGCAGCTTAAGAGGGGGCTTAGCCTTTATGAACACTGAAGCTTTCTTT | CASSLRGGLAFMNTEAFF
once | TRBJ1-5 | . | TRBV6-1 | TGTGCCAGCAGTCGCAGTCATCAGCCCCAGCATTTT | CASSRSHQPQHF
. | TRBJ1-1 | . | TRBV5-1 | TGCGCCAGCAGCCGGGAGTGGGGGAGGTACACTGAAGCTTTCTTT | CASSREWGRYTEAFF
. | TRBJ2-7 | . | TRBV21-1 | TGTGCCAGCAGCAAAGAAAGGCGAGGGCGCCACGAGCAGTACTTC | CASSKERRGRHEQYF
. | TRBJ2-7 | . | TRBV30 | TGTGCCTGGAGTCCTTCCTACGAGCAGTACTTC | CAWSPSYEQYF
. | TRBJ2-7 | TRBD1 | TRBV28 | TGTGCCAGCAGTACACGGGACAGTAATTTCCTCTACGAGCAGTACTTC | CASSTRDSNFLYEQYF
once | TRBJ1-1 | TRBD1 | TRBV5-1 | TGCGCCAGCAGCTCTAGACAGGGCCGAAAGAACACTGAAGCTTTCTTT | CASSSRQGRKNTEAFF
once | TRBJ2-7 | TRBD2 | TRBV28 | TGTGCCAGCAGTTTATGGGCGGGAGCCCTCGAGCAGTACTTC | CASSLWAGALEQYF
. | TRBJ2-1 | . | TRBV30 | TGTGCCTGGGGGGGGTCGGGACCCCCATTGGGGTTCTTC | CAWGGSGPPLGFF
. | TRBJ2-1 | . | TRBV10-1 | TGCGCCAGCAGTGAGTCGACCGGACAGCACAATGAGCAGTTCTTC | CASSESTGQHNEQFF
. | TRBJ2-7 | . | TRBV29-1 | TGCAGCGTTGCGGAAGGGGTGGAGGAGCAGTACTTC | CSVAEGVEEQYF
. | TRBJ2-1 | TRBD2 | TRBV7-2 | TGTGCCAGCAGCCCTAAGCGGGGGGCATACAATGAGCAGTTCTTC | CASSPKRGAYNEQFF
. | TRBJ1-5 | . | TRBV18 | TGTGCCAGCTCACTTACAGGGAAGAGCAATCAGCCCCAGCATTTT | CASSLTGKSNQPQHF
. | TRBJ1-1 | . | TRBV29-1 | TGCAGCGTTCAACAGGGAAGGTCGGCTTTCTTT | CSVQQGRSAFF
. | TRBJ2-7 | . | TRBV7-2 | TGTGCCAGCAGCTCCTGGGCGGGACTCTCCTACGAGCAGTACTTC | CASSSWAGLSYEQYF
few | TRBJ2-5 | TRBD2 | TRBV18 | TGTGCCAGCACCTTTAGCGGGGCGTCTCAAGAGACCCAGTACTTC | CASTFSGASQETQYF
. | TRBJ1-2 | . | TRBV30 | TGTGCCTGGAGTATGGGGCAGGGAATAGGTGGCTACACCTTC | CAWSMGQGIGGYTF
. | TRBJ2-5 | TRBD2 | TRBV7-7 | TGTGCCAGCAGCCCCTCGGGGGGGAAAGAGACCCAGTACTTC | CASSPSGGKETQYF
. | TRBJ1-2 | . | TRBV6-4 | TGTGCCAGCAGTGATGGGGCCAGGGGAAGTGGTGGCTACACCTTC | CASSDGARGSGGYTF
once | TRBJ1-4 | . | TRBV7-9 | TGTGCCAGCAGCACGTCGCGACAGGAGAAGGGAGAAAAACTGTTTTTT | CASSTSRQEKGEKLFF
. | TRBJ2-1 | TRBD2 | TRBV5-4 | TGTGCCAGCAGCTCCTCGACTAGCGGTTACTACAATGAGCAGTTCTTC | CASSSSTSGYYNEQFF
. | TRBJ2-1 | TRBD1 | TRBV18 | TGTGCCAGCTCACCTCAATTGGACAGGGCCAATGAGCAGTTCTTC | CASSPQLDRANEQFF
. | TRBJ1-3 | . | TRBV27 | TGTGCCAGCAGTTCAGGGGCTCGTGGAAACACCATATATTTT | CASSSGARGNTIYF
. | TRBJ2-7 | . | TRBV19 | TGTGCCAGTAGCGCCTCCGGGACAATCAGCGAGCAGTACTTC | CASSASGTISEQYF
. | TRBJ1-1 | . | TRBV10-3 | TGTGCCATCAGTGAGTCGGTCACGCGAAACACTGAAGCTTTCTTT | CAISESVTRNTEAFF
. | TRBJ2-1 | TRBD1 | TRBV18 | TGTGCCAGCTCCTCCCAGGGGGGGTTTACCGGGACAGGGTACTACAATGAGCAGTTCTTC | CASSSQGGFTGTGYYNEQFF
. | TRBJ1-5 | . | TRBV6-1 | TGTGCCAGCAGTGAAACCTACAATCAGCCCCAGCATTTT | CASSETYNQPQHF
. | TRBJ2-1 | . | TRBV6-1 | TGTGCCAGCAGTGAAGCGCGGCTAGCGCGGCAGTTCTTC | CASSEARLARQFF
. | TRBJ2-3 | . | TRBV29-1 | TGCAGCGTTGAATTGGGCGTGACAGATACGCAGTATTTT | CSVELGVTDTQYF
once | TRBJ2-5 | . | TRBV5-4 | TGTGCCAGCAGCTCGGGACTTTTCCAAGAGACCCAGTACTTC | CASSSGLFQETQYF
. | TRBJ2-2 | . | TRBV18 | TGTGCCAGCTCACCAAGCTATGGAGGGCAGTCGAACACCGGGGAGCTGTTTTTT | CASSPSYGGQSNTGELFF
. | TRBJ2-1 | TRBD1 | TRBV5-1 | TGCGCCAGCAGTAGCGAGGGGGCCACCTCCTACAATGAGCAGTTCTTC | CASSSEGATSYNEQFF
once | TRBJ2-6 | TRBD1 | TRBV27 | TGTGCCAGCAGTTTATGGGGGACAGGGGCATCTGGGGCCAACGTCCTGACTTTC | CASSLWGTGASGANVLTF
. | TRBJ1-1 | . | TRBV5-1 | TGCGCCAGCAGCCTGCGACAGGAGAACACTGAAGCTTTCTTT | CASSLRQENTEAFF
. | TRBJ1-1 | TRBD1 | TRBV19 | TGTGCCAGTAGTATCGGGCAGGGGGCGGAAGCTTTCTTT | CASSIGQGAEAFF
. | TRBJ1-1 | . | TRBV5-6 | TGTGCCAGCAGCTTGCTCCAGGGGAACACTGAAGCTTTCTTT | CASSLLQGNTEAFF
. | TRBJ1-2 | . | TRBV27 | TGTGCCAGCAGTCCTACAGCTTTCTATGGCTACACCTTC | CASSPTAFYGYTF
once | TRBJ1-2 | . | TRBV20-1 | TGCAGTGCCCCAAGCCGAGGCTACACCTTC | CSAPSRGYTF
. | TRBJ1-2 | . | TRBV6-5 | TGTGCCAGCAGTAGGACATCACTCTATGGCTACACCTTC | CASSRTSLYGYTF
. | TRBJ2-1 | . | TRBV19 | TGTGCCACCTTAGTATCCGATGAGCAGTTCTTC | CATLVSDEQFF
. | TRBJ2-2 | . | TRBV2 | TGTGCCAGCAGCCGGGACACGGGCACCGGGGAGCTGTTTTTT | CASSRDTGTGELFF
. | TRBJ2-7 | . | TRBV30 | TGTGCCTGGAGTATGGGGGCGGGGGCGAGGGTGGACTTC | CAWSMGAGARVDF
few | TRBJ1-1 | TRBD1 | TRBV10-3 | TGTGCCACCCGACAGGGGGTGAACACTGAAGCTTTCTTT | CATRQGVNTEAFF
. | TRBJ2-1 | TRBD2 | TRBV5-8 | TGTGCCATTTCTTCCGGGACTAGCACCGCCAATGAGCAGTTCTTC | CAISSGTSTANEQFF
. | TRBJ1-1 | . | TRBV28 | TGTGCCAGCAGTTGGGGACAAAATGGGCCGGGGTACACTGAAGCTTTCTTT | CASSWGQNGPGYTEAFF
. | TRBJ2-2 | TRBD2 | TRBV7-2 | TGTGCCAGCAGCCTAATGGCGGGGGTGAACACCGGGGAGCTGTTTTTT | CASSLMAGVNTGELFF
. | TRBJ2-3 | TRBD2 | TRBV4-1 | TGCGCCAGCAGCCAACGGAACGGCGGGGGGGCCCCAGATACGCAGTATTTT | CASSQRNGGGAPDTQYF
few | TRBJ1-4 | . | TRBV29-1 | TGCAGCGTTGAAACGGGGGAATCACTGTTTTTT | CSVETGESLFF